A selection of T cell receptor beta chains follows, all from one sample in a study of T-cell reconstitution after alpha-beta-depleted transplantation in children. TCRdb itself ran the PCR reads through MiXCR, one entry per CDR3 protein. Among 700,000 to 850,000 distinct CDR3 sequences listed, approximately 15% were seen once. The sequences come from PBMCs, mostly from graft donor cells, collected 360 days after TCRalphabeta/CD19-depleted stem cell transplant. The receptors shown here come from a male patient younger than 18 who had a stem cell transplant for acute lymphoblastic leukemia, so the T cells may come from the graft donor. Each CDR3 is given with its conserved first and last residue. A D gene is named only where the DNA matches it firmly. Expanded clones are given a class, and other clones once, few, many or no size at all.

v_gene: TRBV2
j_gene: TRBJ2-7
abundance: few
d_gene: TRBD2
CDR3nt: TGTGCCAGCAGCAAGAGGACTAGCGGGTCCTACGAGCAGTACTTC
CDR3aa: CASSKRTSGSYEQYF

v_gene: TRBV20-1
j_gene: TRBJ2-5
abundance: NA
d_gene: NA
CDR3nt: TGCAGTGCTAGCGTACGGAGGGAGACCCAGTACTTC
CDR3aa: CSASVRRETQYF

v_gene: TRBV12-3/TRBV12-4
j_gene: TRBJ2-7
abundance: few
d_gene: NA
CDR3nt: TGTGCCAGCAAGGCGTCCAGCGGAAACTACGAGCAGTACTTC
CDR3aa: CASKASSGNYEQYF

v_gene: TRBV10-3
j_gene: TRBJ2-7
abundance: NA
d_gene: TRBD2
CDR3nt: TGTGCCATCAGATCTTCCGTACTAGCGGGAGATCTCTACGAGCAGTACTTC
CDR3aa: CAIRSSVLAGDLYEQYF

v_gene: TRBV7-3
j_gene: TRBJ2-1
abundance: few
d_gene: NA
CDR3nt: TGTGCCAGCAGCTTAAGATGGAGGCGGGACCCCGTAGCGCATGAGCAGTTCTTC
CDR3aa: CASSLRWRRDPVAHEQFF

v_gene: TRBV29-1
j_gene: TRBJ1-3
abundance: NA
d_gene: NA
CDR3nt: TGCAGCGCCTGGCAGCGCTACTCTGGAAACACCATATATTTT
CDR3aa: CSAWQRYSGNTIYF

v_gene: TRBV29-1
j_gene: TRBJ2-5
abundance: NA
d_gene: NA
CDR3nt: TGCAGCGGCAACGACAGGACGGCGTGGGAGACCCAGTACTTC
CDR3aa: CSGNDRTAWETQYF

v_gene: TRBV27
j_gene: TRBJ2-5
abundance: NA
d_gene: TRBD1
CDR3nt: TGTGCCAGCAGTACCCGACAGGGGCAGTACCAAGAGACCCAGTACTTC
CDR3aa: CASSTRQGQYQETQYF

v_gene: TRBV5-1
j_gene: TRBJ2-1
abundance: NA
d_gene: TRBD2
CDR3nt: TGCGCCAGCAGCTTGGGGGGACTAGCGGGAGCCCACAATGAGCAGTTCTTC
CDR3aa: CASSLGGLAGAHNEQFF

v_gene: TRBV6-1
j_gene: TRBJ2-4
abundance: NA
d_gene: TRBD1
CDR3nt: TGTGCCAGCAGTGGGGACAGGGGGTTTTACATTCAGTACTTC
CDR3aa: CASSGDRGFYIQYF

v_gene: TRBV12-3/TRBV12-4
j_gene: TRBJ2-5
abundance: few
d_gene: NA
CDR3nt: TGTGCCAGCACCAAATGGGGTACAGAAGAGACCCAGTACTTC
CDR3aa: CASTKWGTEETQYF

v_gene: TRBV4-1
j_gene: TRBJ1-1
abundance: NA
d_gene: NA
CDR3nt: TGCGCCAGCAGCCAACAGGGCTGGGACACTGAAGCTTTCTTT
CDR3aa: CASSQQGWDTEAFF

v_gene: TRBV12-3/TRBV12-4
j_gene: TRBJ1-1
abundance: NA
d_gene: NA
CDR3nt: TGTGCCAGCAGTGTAGGGGGACAACGAGGCACTGAAGCTTTCTTT
CDR3aa: CASSVGGQRGTEAFF

v_gene: TRBV21-1
j_gene: TRBJ2-1
abundance: NA
d_gene: NA
CDR3nt: TGTGCCAGCAGCAAAGCTGGGTCCAAGACTGGAGATGAGCAGTTCTTC
CDR3aa: CASSKAGSKTGDEQFF

v_gene: TRBV24-1
j_gene: TRBJ1-2
abundance: once
d_gene: NA
CDR3nt: TGTGCCACCAGTGATCGGCCGATGAATGGCTACACCTTC
CDR3aa: CATSDRPMNGYTF

v_gene: TRBV21-1
j_gene: TRBJ2-1
abundance: NA
d_gene: NA
CDR3nt: TGTGCCAGCAGCGCCCGGCGGACAGTCGGTTACAATGAGCAGTTCTTC
CDR3aa: CASSARRTVGYNEQFF

v_gene: TRBV5-1
j_gene: TRBJ2-5
abundance: NA
d_gene: NA
CDR3nt: TGCGCCAGCAGCTTTGGACAGCCGGAGACCCAGTACTTC
CDR3aa: CASSFGQPETQYF

v_gene: TRBV28
j_gene: TRBJ2-1
abundance: NA
d_gene: TRBD2
CDR3nt: TGTGCCAGCAGTTTAGCGGGAGGTAATCTCCATGAGCAGTTCTTC
CDR3aa: CASSLAGGNLHEQFF

v_gene: TRBV5-1
j_gene: TRBJ2-3
abundance: NA
d_gene: TRBD1
CDR3nt: TGCGCCAGCCGCTGGACAGGGGCCACAGATACGCAGTATTTT
CDR3aa: CASRWTGATDTQYF

v_gene: TRBV5-6
j_gene: TRBJ1-3
abundance: many
d_gene: NA
CDR3nt: TGTGCCAGCAGCTTAGGTCCCTCTGGAAACACCATATATTTT
CDR3aa: CASSLGPSGNTIYF

v_gene: TRBV2
j_gene: TRBJ2-3
abundance: once
d_gene: NA
CDR3nt: TGTGCCACTCTCCGGGACAAAAGATTTCTCACAGATACGCAGTATTTT
CDR3aa: CATLRDKRFLTDTQYF

v_gene: TRBV4-2
j_gene: TRBJ1-1
abundance: few
d_gene: NA
CDR3nt: TGTGCCAGCAGCCAAGATGTAGGGAAGGACACTGAAGCTTTCTTT
CDR3aa: CASSQDVGKDTEAFF

v_gene: TRBV20-1
j_gene: TRBJ2-7
abundance: many
d_gene: TRBD1
CDR3nt: TGCAGTGCTGCCGGGACAGGTGCCTACGAGCAGTACTTC
CDR3aa: CSAAGTGAYEQYF

v_gene: TRBV28
j_gene: TRBJ2-7
abundance: NA
d_gene: NA
CDR3nt: TGTGCCAGCAGCGAGCTAAGTAGGGAGCAGTACTTC
CDR3aa: CASSELSREQYF

v_gene: TRBV25-1
j_gene: TRBJ2-7
abundance: NA
d_gene: NA
CDR3nt: TGTGCCAGCACCCTCGGCTACGAGCAGTACTTC
CDR3aa: CASTLGYEQYF

v_gene: TRBV16
j_gene: TRBJ2-3
abundance: NA
d_gene: NA
CDR3nt: TGTGCCAGCAGCCAATCCTTCGCCGGGGTCAGCACAGATACGCAGTATTTT
CDR3aa: CASSQSFAGVSTDTQYF

v_gene: TRBV7-2
j_gene: TRBJ2-5
abundance: few
d_gene: TRBD1
CDR3nt: TGTGCCAGCAGCTTAGGGACAGGACTTAGGGAGACCCAGTACTTC
CDR3aa: CASSLGTGLRETQYF

v_gene: TRBV5-1
j_gene: TRBJ1-5
abundance: many
d_gene: NA
CDR3nt: TGCGCCAGCAGCTTAGGGACATTTAGCAATCAGCCCCAGCATTTT
CDR3aa: CASSLGTFSNQPQHF

v_gene: TRBV18
j_gene: TRBJ2-7
abundance: NA
d_gene: NA
CDR3nt: TGTGCCAGCTCCTCTGCCCACGTCAACTCCTACGAGCAGTACTTC
CDR3aa: CASSSAHVNSYEQYF

v_gene: TRBV12-3/TRBV12-4
j_gene: TRBJ1-5
abundance: NA
d_gene: NA
CDR3nt: TGTGCCAGTCGAGGCACGAGTCAGCCCCAGCATTTT
CDR3aa: CASRGTSQPQHF

v_gene: TRBV10-3
j_gene: TRBJ2-5
abundance: few
d_gene: TRBD1
CDR3nt: TGTGCCATCAGTCGGGACAGGGAACAAGAGACCCAGTACTTC
CDR3aa: CAISRDREQETQYF

v_gene: TRBV20-1
j_gene: TRBJ2-1
abundance: few
d_gene: NA
CDR3nt: TGCAGTGCTCTCGTAGTAAATGAGCAGTTCTTC
CDR3aa: CSALVVNEQFF

v_gene: TRBV4-2
j_gene: TRBJ2-5
abundance: few
d_gene: NA
CDR3nt: TGTGCCAGCAGCCAAGACTCGGTGGAGACCCAGTACTTC
CDR3aa: CASSQDSVETQYF

v_gene: TRBV28
j_gene: TRBJ2-3
abundance: NA
d_gene: NA
CDR3nt: TGTGCCAGCAGTTTATTTGGGGTAAACACAGATACGCAGTATTTT
CDR3aa: CASSLFGVNTDTQYF

v_gene: TRBV30
j_gene: TRBJ2-1
abundance: NA
d_gene: NA
CDR3nt: TGTGCCTGGAGTGTTGGAGGTGCTAGCTCCTACAATGAGCAGTTCTTC
CDR3aa: CAWSVGGASSYNEQFF

v_gene: TRBV5-5
j_gene: TRBJ2-7
abundance: NA
d_gene: TRBD2
CDR3nt: TGTGCCAGCAGCTCCTCCGGGACTAGCCACGAGCAGTACTTC
CDR3aa: CASSSSGTSHEQYF

v_gene: TRBV7-2
j_gene: TRBJ1-1
abundance: NA
d_gene: NA
CDR3nt: TGTGCCAGCAGCCCAGCCCCTTCCGGGACCAACACTGAAGCTTTCTTT
CDR3aa: CASSPAPSGTNTEAFF

v_gene: TRBV7-9
j_gene: TRBJ2-7
abundance: few
d_gene: NA
CDR3nt: TGTGCCAGCAGCTCGACCCAACCCTACGAGCAGTACTTC
CDR3aa: CASSSTQPYEQYF

v_gene: TRBV9
j_gene: TRBJ1-2
abundance: few
d_gene: TRBD1
CDR3nt: TGTGCCAGCAGCGTAGCTCTAGGACAGGGAGGAGGCTACACCTTC
CDR3aa: CASSVALGQGGGYTF

v_gene: TRBV7-2
j_gene: TRBJ2-1
abundance: few
d_gene: TRBD1
CDR3nt: TGTGCCAGCAGCATACTCCCCGGGACAGCTACCTACAATGAGCAGTTCTTC
CDR3aa: CASSILPGTATYNEQFF

v_gene: TRBV6-5
j_gene: TRBJ2-7
abundance: few
d_gene: TRBD1
CDR3nt: TGTGCCAGCAGTTACTCGACAGGGACCTACGAGCAGTACTTC
CDR3aa: CASSYSTGTYEQYF

v_gene: TRBV10-3
j_gene: TRBJ2-3
abundance: many
d_gene: NA
CDR3nt: TGTGCCATCAGTGAGTCTTCGGGCACAGATACGCAGTATTTT
CDR3aa: CAISESSGTDTQYF

v_gene: TRBV5-1
j_gene: TRBJ1-3
abundance: few
d_gene: NA
CDR3nt: TGCGCCAGCCAGCCTGGGACGGGAAACACCATATATTTT
CDR3aa: CASQPGTGNTIYF

v_gene: TRBV6-4
j_gene: TRBJ2-2
abundance: NA
d_gene: NA
CDR3nt: TGTGCCAGCAGTGACTCGTTCGGGGAGCTGTTTTTT
CDR3aa: CASSDSFGELFF

v_gene: TRBV20-1
j_gene: TRBJ2-7
abundance: few
d_gene: NA
CDR3nt: TGCAGTGCTCGGGTTCCGTTGCCCTTTTACGAGCAGTACTTC
CDR3aa: CSARVPLPFYEQYF

v_gene: TRBV27
j_gene: TRBJ2-1
abundance: NA
d_gene: TRBD2
CDR3nt: TGTGCCAGCAGGGGACTAGCGGGAACTTATGAGCAGTTCTTC
CDR3aa: CASRGLAGTYEQFF

v_gene: TRBV10-3
j_gene: TRBJ2-5
abundance: NA
d_gene: NA
CDR3nt: TGTGCCATCAGTGAGAGGCAGGGGAGGGAGACCCAGTACTTC
CDR3aa: CAISERQGRETQYF

v_gene: TRBV11-1
j_gene: TRBJ2-3
abundance: once
d_gene: TRBD2
CDR3nt: TGTGCCAGCACCATATCCCTCCGGCGGGAGGGCACAGATACGCAGTATTTT
CDR3aa: CASTISLRREGTDTQYF

v_gene: TRBV2
j_gene: TRBJ2-3
abundance: few
d_gene: TRBD2
CDR3nt: TGTGCCAGCAGTGTCGGACTAGCGGGAGTCGTGGATACGCAGTATTTT
CDR3aa: CASSVGLAGVVDTQYF

v_gene: TRBV5-1
j_gene: TRBJ2-3
abundance: many
d_gene: NA
CDR3nt: TGCGCCAGCAGCTTTAGGCAGGGGTACACCGATACGCAGTATTTT
CDR3aa: CASSFRQGYTDTQYF

v_gene: TRBV5-6
j_gene: TRBJ2-1
abundance: many
d_gene: NA
CDR3nt: TGTGCCAGCAGCTTCGGCTTAAGCTCCTACAATGAGCAGTTCTTC
CDR3aa: CASSFGLSSYNEQFF

v_gene: TRBV11-1
j_gene: TRBJ1-1
abundance: NA
d_gene: NA
CDR3nt: TGTGCCAGCAGGAGGGGGGGCCTGTACAACACTGAAGCTTTCTTT
CDR3aa: CASRRGGLYNTEAFF

v_gene: TRBV29-1
j_gene: TRBJ2-7
abundance: NA
d_gene: TRBD1
CDR3nt: TGCAGCGTTGGTGGACAGGGGAGGGTGGGGCAGTACTTC
CDR3aa: CSVGGQGRVGQYF

v_gene: TRBV9
j_gene: TRBJ2-7
abundance: few
d_gene: TRBD1
CDR3nt: TGTGCCAGCAGCGTGTCTGGGACAGGGTTAATCTACGAGCAGTACTTC
CDR3aa: CASSVSGTGLIYEQYF

v_gene: TRBV4-1
j_gene: TRBJ1-2
abundance: few
d_gene: NA
CDR3nt: TGCGCCAGCAGCCAGCCCGGGGAGCTACTCTATGGCTACACCTTC
CDR3aa: CASSQPGELLYGYTF